The 25 T cell receptor beta chains below were found in one sample sequenced in a study of shared clonotypes between healthy human individuals. Method: immunoSEQ multiplex PCR; TCRdb's copy keeps in-frame clones and lacks some. The table has hundreds of thousands of clones, roughly 96% seen once; the top ten hold around 0.11%. Naive CD8 cells lacked CD45RO, underwent positive selection for CCR7 and left out terminally differentiated effector memory CD45RA+ cells. The sequencing input was naive CD8+ T cells sorted from blood. The receptors here all came from a woman aged 30 to 39 in good health.

The chain joins TRBV29-1 to TRBJ2-3; either TRBD1 or TRBD2 may supply D (5 bases each). The CDR3 extends over 13 amino acids. Germline CDR1 reads SQVTM; CDR2 reads ANQGSEA. The CDR3 sequence is CRAEWGSTDTQYF. CDR3 sequence (DNA): TGCAGGGCCGAATGGGGGAGCACAGATACGCAGTATTTT.

This clone has just one count. J is TRBJ2-3 and V is TRBV28; D call uncertain. Trimming stripped 5 bases from V and 4 bases from J, with 22 bases between. Germline V gene data show CDR1 as MDHEN and CDR2 as SYDVKM. The CDR3 loop spans 17 amino acids. For the CDR3, the DNA is TGTGCCAGCAGTCAACCAACCTACTCCCCAAGGTCAGATACGCAGTATTTT. Residues: CASSQPTYSPRSDTQYF.

The rearrangement joins TRBV13 to TRBJ1-3; no clear D gene. The CDR3 contains 15 residues. The germline V gene encodes CDR1 PRHDT and CDR2 FYEKMQ (reference sequence). Deletions cut 0 bases from V and 4 bases from J, with 10 bases between. The chain's CDR3 is CASSLGRMKGNTIYF. Written as DNA, the CDR3 is TGTGCCAGCAGCTTAGGCAGGATGAAGGGAAACACCATATATTTT.

The chain has TRBV10-2 and TRBJ1-3, with D uncertain. Germline assignment: CDR1 WSHSY and CDR2 SAAADI. CDR3 size: 14 residues. The V end lost 1 base, the J end lost 1 base, and 5 bases lay between the germline ends. The CDR3 reads CASSEYLSGNTIYF. The CDR3 coding sequence is TGCGCCAGCAGTGAGTACCTATCTGGAAACACCATATATTTT.

The chain uses TRBV18 and TRBJ2-3; D gene ambiguous. Germline V gene lookup returns CDR1 KGHSH and CDR2 LQKENI. Trimming left V 0 bases short and J 0 bases short, with 7 bases between. This CDR3 has 15 amino acids. CDR3 residues: CASSPPHGSTDTQYF. The CDR3 region has the DNA TGTGCCAGCTCACCACCACACGGGAGCACAGATACGCAGTATTTT.

This chain joins TRBV5-6 and TRBJ2-5; perhaps D is TRBD1 or TRBD2 (6 bases each). Matching the DNA end better, TRBJ2-7 makes the J call doubtful. Germline V lookup: CDR1 SGHDT, CDR2 YYEEEE. CDR3 size: 14 residues. Here the CDR3 reads CASSIGGRVHEQYF. CDR3 coding DNA: TGTGCCAGCAGCATAGGGGGGAGAGTGCACGAGCAGTACTTC.

This sequence joins TRBV5-4 and TRBJ2-7, with TRBD2 matching 9 bases. The V gene's germline CDR1 is SGHNT and CDR2 YYREEE (reference sequence). J was trimmed by 4 bases and V by 0 bases; bases with no gene match: 14. This CDR3 contains 18 residues. Here the CDR3 reads CASSLVTNAGGPLYEQYF. DNA for the CDR3: TGTGCCAGCAGCTTGGTTACTAATGCGGGAGGGCCGCTGTACGAGCAGTACTTC.

This clone was observed a single time. V is TRBV18 and J is TRBJ2-7; 7 bases align to TRBD2. Per the germline V gene, CDR1 is KGHSH and CDR2 is LQKENI. J lost 4 bases, V lost 6 bases, and 9 bases had no gene match. This CDR3 is 14 amino acids long. The CDR3 DNA follows: TGTGCCAGCTCCTTGGCGGGAGATGCATACGAGCAGTACTTC. It is translated as CASSLAGDAYEQYF.

V gene TRBV28 combines with J gene TRBJ2-2, with a tentative D call TRBD2 (6 bases). The germline V and J ends were trimmed by 2 bases and 4 bases, with 23 bases remaining between them. This CDR3 has 19 residues. In germline, CDR1 is MDHEN, CDR2 SYDVKM. The CDR3 DNA reads TGTGCCAGCAGTTTACTCGGCTACACGCGGGGCCCTGGCACCGGGGAGCTGTTTTTT. Translation: CASSLLGYTRGPGTGELFF.

The rearrangement links TRBV4-1 to TRBJ2-5; 11 bases align to TRBD1. The tail of the sequence fits TRBJ2-7 better, so the J call may be wrong. CDR1 MGHRA and CDR2 YSYEKL come from the germline V gene. The CDR3 covers 15 residues. The CDR3 reads CASSQEGTGGYEQYF. The CDR3 DNA sequence: TGCGCCAGCAGCCAAGAAGGGACAGGGGGCTACGAGCAGTACTTC.

The chain combines TRBV6-1 with TRBJ2-6; unclear D gene. Germline assignment: CDR1 MNHNS and CDR2 SASEGT. V dropped 4 bases and J dropped 2 bases, with 3 bases sitting between them. The CDR3 covers 13 residues. The CDR3 loop is CASSVPGANVLTF. Written as DNA, the CDR3 is TGTGCCAGCAGTGTTCCTGGGGCCAACGTCCTGACTTTC.

The V call is TRBV10-3, the J call TRBJ2-7; 10 nucleotides agree with TRBD2. CDR3 size: 18 residues. Germline V lookup: CDR1 ENHRY, CDR2 SYGVKD. V lost 3 bases to trimming and J lost 0 bases; unmatched junction nucleotides: 11. The CDR3 coding sequence is TGTGCCATCAGTGAACTAGCGGGGAGAAAGAGTGGCTCCTACGAGCAGTACTTC. Translated: CAISELAGRKSGSYEQYF.

The chain joins TRBV10-1 to TRBJ2-5; D gene ambiguous. The germline V gene has CDR1 WNHNN and CDR2 SYGVQD (reference sequence). The CDR3 runs 14 residues. With 0 bases removed from V and 5 bases from J, the gap between germline ends came to 10 bases. CDR3 residues: CASSESGITETQYF. The CDR3 region has the DNA TGCGCCAGCAGTGAGTCAGGGATTACCGAGACCCAGTACTTC.

The sample holds a few counts of this clone. The chain recombines TRBV2 with TRBJ2-3; 12 nucleotides match TRBD2. V lost 8 bases and J lost 2; bases outside the gene matches: 2. Germline lookup yields CDR1 SNHLY and CDR2 FYNNEI. The CDR3 loop spans 14 amino acids. The CDR3, as DNA: TGTGCCAGCCTAGCGGGAGGGCCCACAGATACGCAGTATTTT. Encoded protein: CASLAGGPTDTQYF. The full variable domain, with the rest looked up from reference TRBV2 and TRBJ2-3, is EPEVTQTPSHQVTQMGQEVILRCVPISNHLYFYWYRQILGQKVEFLVSFYNNEISEKSEIFDDQFSVERPDGSNFTLKIRSTKLEDSAMYFCASLAGGPTDTQYFGPGTRLTVL.

The V and J genes are TRBV19 and TRBJ2-3; no clear D gene. CDR3 length: 16 residues. Between the trimmed V and J ends, which lost 0 bases and 0 bases, there was a span of 10 bases. Germline assignment: CDR1 LNHDA and CDR2 SQIVND (reference sequence). CDR3 in DNA: TGTGCCAGTAGTATAGATCGGAGCGCCAGCACAGATACGCAGTATTTT. The encoded protein is CASSIDRSASTDTQYF.

J is TRBJ2-7 and V is TRBV5-8; TRBD1 agrees at 7 bases. Unmatched junction bases numbered 9, after V lost 0 bases and J lost 3 bases. Germline V gene lookup returns CDR1 SGHTS and CDR2 YDEGEE. This CDR3 is built from 16 residues. DNA for the CDR3: TGTGCCAGCAGCTTGGCCTTCCGGACAGGTTACTACGAGCAGTACTTC. Translation gives CASSLAFRTGYYEQYF.

The chain employs TRBV5-1 and TRBJ2-7; D possibly corresponds to TRBD2 (6 bases). In germline, CDR1 is SGHRS, CDR2 YFSETQ. The length of the CDR3 is 14 residues. V lost 5 bases and J lost 2, with 14 bases in between. The CDR3 is CASSIAGKTYEQYF. The DNA of the CDR3 is TGCGCCAGCAGTATTGCGGGAAAAACCTACGAGCAGTACTTC.

This rearrangement joins TRBV25-1 to TRBJ1-4, with D possibly being TRBD1 (5 bases). The CDR3 is 14 amino acids. Germline CDR1 MGHDK, CDR2 SYGVNS. The V end was cut by 0 bases, the J end by 8 bases, with 10 bases between. The DNA of the CDR3 is TGTGCCAGCAGTGAATATGGGGCAAGGGAAAAACTGTTTTTT. Residues: CASSEYGAREKLFF.

V and J are TRBV6-1 and TRBJ2-7, with 9 bases identical to TRBD1. V shed 2 bases and J 3 bases; nucleotides not matched to a gene: 5. This CDR3 has 15 residues. Germline V gene lookup returns CDR1 MNHNS and CDR2 SASEGT. CDR3 protein: CASSENRGPLYEQYF. CDR3 nucleotide sequence: TGTGCCAGCAGTGAAAACAGGGGGCCTCTCTACGAGCAGTACTTC.

Note on this clone: At one end the junction does not follow the germline gene, possibly because of a read error. The chain is built from TRBV5-3 and TRBJ1-1; TRBD1 matches at 8 bases. TRBV5-3 is flagged as an ORF with uncertain function. The CDR3 consists of 14 residues. CDR3 bases: TGTGCCAGCAGCTTCACAGGGGGGAACACTGAAGCTTTCTTT. Translating gives CASSFTGGNTEAFF.

This rearrangement joins TRBV4-1 to TRBJ2-1; the D gene is possibly TRBD1 (6 bases). The CDR3 has 13 amino acids. Germline CDR1 and CDR2: MGHRA and YSYEKL. Trimming shortened V by 3 bases and J by 8 bases, and 11 bases separated the two germline ends. CDR3 sequence reads: CASSHNRADEQFF. In nucleotides, the CDR3 is TGCGCCAGCAGCCACAACAGGGCGGATGAGCAGTTCTTC.

This sequence joins TRBV27 and TRBJ2-2, with a weak D call TRBD2 (6 bases). V lost 8 bases, J lost 2 bases, and 12 bases lay in between. The CDR3 loop spans 14 amino acids. CDR1 and CDR2 (germline): MNHEY, SMNVEV (reference sequence). This CDR3 is CASQTGANTGELFF. As DNA, the CDR3 is TGTGCCAGCCAGACGGGAGCCAACACCGGGGAGCTGTTTTTT.

The CDR3 protein is CASSLVRGREQYF. The DNA for the CDR3 is TGTGCCAGCAGTTTAGTCAGGGGGAGGGAGCAGTACTTC. The chain couples TRBV28 to TRBJ2-7, with D perhaps matching TRBD1 (7 bases). Germline CDR1 and CDR2: MDHEN and SYDVKM. This CDR3 is 13 amino acids long. V was clipped by 2 bases and J by 7 bases, with 12 bases between them.

The chain employs TRBV5-6 and TRBJ2-7; no clear D. Germline-derived CDR1 and CDR2 are SGHDT and YYEEEE. This CDR3 region has 12 residues. Trimming removed 4 bases from V and 5 bases from J, with 10 bases in between. The DNA of the CDR3 is TGTGCCAGCAGCAACGGCTACGACGAGCAGTACTTC. Its translation is CASSNGYDEQYF.

The chain couples TRBV28 to TRBJ1-5; 8 bases agree with TRBD1. The CDR3 has 15 amino acids. The germline gives CDR1 MDHEN, CDR2 SYDVKM. V lost 7 bases and J lost 6; bases outside the gene matches: 11. The CDR3 DNA sequence: TGTGCCAGCAATCTCGGACAGGGTCATTTTCAGCCCCAGCATTTT. This translates into CASNLGQGHFQPQHF.